These 32 T cell receptor beta chains came from one sample sequenced in a study of regulatory T cells in long-lasting Graves disease. As for time point: newly diagnosed GD, antithyroid drugs for less than 3 months. The authors made the TCR library using RNA they extracted from PBMCs. Assembly of TCR beta libraries relied on iRepertoire HTBI primers together with Arm-PCR of CDR3 regions. TCRdb fed the multiplex PCR reads into MiXCR, producing one record per CDR3 protein. The sample has approximately 400,000 distinct CDR3 sequences; about 16% are singletons. The sample was also linked to a second study, of T cells in Graves' hyperthyroidism and ophthalmopathy.

This specimen consisted of peripheral blood mononuclear cells (PBMCs), obtained at new diagnosis, from a patient treated with antithyroid drugs. The source is a woman aged 30 to 39 with Graves disease.

This clonotype occurred many times. The V call is TRBV5-1, the J call TRBJ2-1; 11 positions agree with TRBD1. The CDR3 extends over 17 amino acids. Germline CDR1 and CDR2: SGHRS and YFSETQ. The J segment lost 5 bases and the V segment lost 4 bases, leaving 11 bases of the junction unmatched. The CDR3 loop reads CASSEGTGGIFDNEQFF. In DNA, the CDR3 is TGCGCCAGCAGCGAGGGGACAGGGGGTATTTTTGACAATGAGCAGTTCTTC.

This clonotype turned up a few times. The V call is TRBV30, the J call TRBJ2-1; D gene ambiguous. The ends were cut back, 6 bases at V and 0 bases at J, with 9 bases in the middle. The CDR3 is made up of 13 amino acids. CDR1 and CDR2 from the germline V gene are GTSNPN and SVGIG (reference sequence). As DNA, the CDR3 is TGTGCCTGTGTTGCGAGCTCCTACAATGAGCAGTTCTTC. Amino acid sequence: CACVASSYNEQFF.

This clonotype was detected many times. This sequence joins TRBV2 and TRBJ1-6; D unclear. The CDR3 is 13 residues long. CDR1 and CDR2 from the germline V gene are SNHLY and FYNNEI. Deletions cut 1 base from V and 10 bases from J, with 8 bases between. The CDR3 DNA reads TGTGCCAGCAGTGAAGAGGGAGGATCACCCCTCCACTTT. This codes for CASSEEGGSPLHF.

The gene calls are TRBV11-2 and TRBJ2-7; 8 bases fit TRBD1. Germline assignment: CDR1 SGHAT and CDR2 FQNNGV. The V and J ends lost 4 bases and 6 bases, in that order; junction bases with no gene match: 5. This CDR3 comprises 13 residues. This chain's CDR3 is CASSSDRGLEQYF. The DNA of the CDR3 is TGTGCCAGCAGCTCCGACAGGGGACTCGAGCAGTACTTC.

This clonotype has just a few counts. V usage is TRBV9 and J usage is TRBJ2-3; maybe TRBD1 (5 bases). V dropped 4 bases and J dropped 0 bases, with 15 bases sitting between them. The CDR3 length is 16 residues. Germline V CDR1 and CDR2: SGDLS, YYNGEE. CDR3 in DNA: TGTGCCAGCAGCCTAACCACAGGCACTAGCACAGATACGCAGTATTTT. This codes for CASSLTTGTSTDTQYF.

Turning to this clonotype: Since a much larger clone is just one base distant, this may be a read error. V gene TRBV2 combines with J gene TRBJ2-5; no clear D gene. Germline lookup yields CDR1 SNHLY and CDR2 FYNNEI. The CDR3 has 14 residues. The CDR3 loop is CTSSEAEVQETQYF. DNA of the CDR3: TGTACCAGCAGTGAAGCCGAGGTCCAAGAGACCCAGTACTTC.

The gene calls are TRBV29-1 and TRBJ2-7; TRBD1 matches 7 bases. The germline V gene encodes CDR1 SQVTM and CDR2 ANQGSEA. The CDR3 extends over 14 amino acids. The V gene end was trimmed by 6 bases and the J gene end by 1 base; junction bases not matched to a gene: 9. CDR3 protein: CSVAGTVLSYEQYF. The CDR3 coding sequence is TGCAGCGTCGCCGGGACAGTACTTTCCTACGAGCAGTACTTC.

In its sample, this clonotype was seen many times. The V call is TRBV30, the J call TRBJ2-1; 11 bases are a match to TRBD2. With 6 bases clipped from V and 7 bases from J, the junction kept 5 bases outside the gene matches. This CDR3 contains 13 residues. CDR1 is GTSNPN and CDR2 is SVGIG in the germline V gene (reference sequence). CDR3 loop: CACAGTSGNEQFF. The CDR3 bases are TGTGCCTGTGCCGGGACTAGCGGTAATGAGCAGTTCTTC.

This clonotype showed up many times. The chain couples TRBV5-4 to TRBJ1-1; no clear D gene. V was shortened by 2 bases and J by 3 bases, with 5 bases between the two germline ends. The length of the CDR3 is 12 residues. Germline CDR1 and CDR2: SGHNT and YYREEE (reference sequence). In DNA form, the CDR3 reads TGTGCCAGCAGCTTAAGGGACACTGAAGCTTTCTTT. Its translation: CASSLRDTEAFF.

The rearrangement links TRBV2 to TRBJ2-2; 9 bases match TRBD1. Unmatched junction bases numbered 9, after V lost 6 bases and J lost 7 bases. The CDR3 consists of 15 residues. The V gene's germline CDR1 is SNHLY and CDR2 FYNNEI. The CDR3 DNA reads TGTGCCAGCAGAGCCGGGACAGGGCATATCGGGGAGCTGTTTTTT. Its translation: CASRAGTGHIGELFF. The full variable domain, rest sourced from reference TRBV2 and TRBJ2-2, is EPEVTQTPSHQVTQMGQEVILRCVPISNHLYFYWYRQILGQKVEFLVSFYNNEISEKSEIFDDQFSVERPDGSNFTLKIRSTKLEDSAMYFCASRAGTGHIGELFFGEGSRLTVL.

The J gene is TRBJ1-3, the V gene TRBV15, with unresolved D. The ends were cut back, 5 bases at V and 2 bases at J, with 13 bases in the middle. From germline, CDR1 is LNHNV and CDR2 YYDKDF (reference sequence). CDR3 size: 15 residues. The chain's CDR3 is CATSAGQEPGNTIYF. The CDR3 DNA is TGTGCCACCAGCGCCGGGCAGGAACCTGGAAACACCATATATTTT.

This clonotype was counted many times. This chain joins TRBV5-1 and TRBJ2-7; 9 bases line up with TRBD1. The CDR3 consists of 16 residues. Germline-derived CDR1 and CDR2 are SGHRS and YFSETQ. After removal of 0 bases from V and 0 bases from J, the junction contained 4 bases not matched to a gene. In DNA form, the CDR3 reads TGCGCCAGCAGCTTGGCCACAGGGGGCGTCTCCTACGAGCAGTACTTC. Protein: CASSLATGGVSYEQYF.

This clonotype was counted ten times or more. The rearrangement uses TRBV3-1 and TRBJ2-7; TRBD2 agrees at 8 bases. The CDR3 has 15 residues. V lost 2 bases, J lost 2 bases, and 5 bases stayed unmatched. Germline V gives CDR1 LGHDT, CDR2 YNNKEL (reference sequence). CDR3 in amino acids: CASSQRPGGPYEQYF. The CDR3 bases are TGTGCCAGCAGCCAACGTCCGGGAGGGCCCTACGAGCAGTACTTC.

This clonotype was detected ten times or more. V is TRBV7-3 and J is TRBJ1-1; 7 positions match TRBD1. Germline CDR1 reads SGHTA; CDR2 reads FQGTGA. The CDR3 contains 13 residues. Germline trimming cut 8 bases from V and 1 base from J; bases unmatched to any gene: 4. The CDR3 sequence is CASRDRENTEAFF. The CDR3 nucleotides read TGTGCCAGCCGGGACAGAGAGAACACTGAAGCTTTCTTT.

This clonotype was found many times. The CDR3 DNA sequence: TGTGCCAGCAGTTTAATGGCCCGGGCGGGACAGGGGATCCGGTACGAGCAGTACTTC. It is translated as CASSLMARAGQGIRYEQYF. The chain recombines TRBV28 with TRBJ2-7; 10 bases agree with TRBD1. With V trimmed by 2 bases and J by 4 bases, 17 bases remained unmatched. Germline V lookup: CDR1 MDHEN, CDR2 SYDVKM. This CDR3 is built from 19 residues.

This chain links TRBV10-3 with TRBJ2-2, with D tentatively TRBD1 (7 bases). Germline CDR1 ENHRY, CDR2 SYGVKD. The CDR3 has 16 amino acids. Trimming removed 4 bases from V and 5 bases from J, with 17 bases in between. The CDR3 is CAISGGRTGGTGELFF. The CDR3 nucleotides are TGTGCCATCAGTGGGGGACGGACAGGAGGGACCGGGGAGCTGTTTTTT.

The DNA of the CDR3 is TGTGCCTGGAGGATCGGTAGTGGGGCACGGGAGCAGTTCTTC. It is translated as CAWRIGSGAREQFF. The chain recombines TRBV30 with TRBJ2-1; D is perhaps TRBD1 (5 bases). The CDR3 is 14 residues long. Trimming stripped 3 bases from V and 10 bases from J, with 19 bases between. The germline V gene encodes CDR1 GTSNPN and CDR2 SVGIG (reference sequence).

This clonotype was observed many times. The rearrangement links TRBV29-1 to TRBJ1-1, with D uncertain. The germline CDR1 and CDR2 sequences are SQVTM and ANQGSEA. The CDR3 sequence is 12 residues long. The V and J ends lost 4 bases and 5 bases respectively, with 11 bases between them. CDR3 bases: TGCAGCGTTGTGGAGGGTGGGACTGAAGCTTTCTTT. Its translation is CSVVEGGTEAFF. Together with reference TRBV29-1 and TRBJ1-1, the CDR3 gives the full variable domain: SAVISQKPSRDICQRGTSLTIQCQVDSQVTMMFWYRQQPGQSLTLIATANQGSEATYESGFVIDKFPISRPNLTFSTLTVSNMSPEDSSIYLCSVVEGGTEAFFGQGTRLTVV.

The chain links TRBV6-4 to TRBJ2-3; 7 bases line up with TRBD1. V gave up 6 bases and J gave up 3 bases; unmatched junction bases: 6. Looked up from germline, CDR1 is MRHNA and CDR2 is SNTAGT. CDR3 length: 14 residues. The CDR3 DNA sequence: TGTGCCAGCAGCCGGGACAGTGAGACAGATACGCAGTATTTT. Amino acids: CASSRDSETDTQYF.

This clonotype has just a few counts. This chain joins TRBV27 and TRBJ1-5; D uncertain. The germline CDR1 and CDR2 sequences are MNHEY and SMNVEV (reference sequence). V lost 0 bases to trimming and J lost 9 bases, with 3 bases between them. The CDR3 has 11 residues. The DNA for the CDR3 is TGTGCCAGCAGTTTATCTGGGCCCCAGCATTTT. Translating gives CASSLSGPQHF.

There are many counts of this clonotype. The genes are TRBV9 and TRBJ1-4; 7 positions match TRBD1. Germline CDR1 reads SGDLS; CDR2 reads YYNGEE. J gave up 6 bases and V 0 bases, and 2 bases lay outside the gene matches. The CDR3 is 14 residues long. This CDR3 reads CASSVVGGDEKLFF. The CDR3 coding sequence is TGTGCCAGCAGCGTAGTAGGGGGCGATGAAAAACTGTTTTTT.

There are a few counts of this clonotype. This chain links TRBV5-6 with TRBJ2-1, with 7 bases identical to TRBD1. The CDR3 totals 15 residues. The germline V gene has CDR1 SGHDT and CDR2 YYEEEE. Trimming cost V 2 bases and J 3 bases; bases outside gene matches: 5. The CDR3 here is CASSFKWDSYNEQFF. The CDR3 nucleotides are TGTGCCAGCAGCTTTAAATGGGACAGCTACAATGAGCAGTTCTTC.

V and J are TRBV10-1 and TRBJ2-7; 7 nucleotides line up with TRBD2. With V trimmed by 8 bases and J by 2 bases, 12 bases remained unmatched. The CDR3 loop spans 15 amino acids. Germline CDR1 reads WNHNN; CDR2 reads SYGVQD (reference sequence). Here the CDR3 DNA reads TGCGCCAGCGGGGCGGAGAGCCGGGGGGCCTACGAGCAGTACTTC. This gives the protein CASGAESRGAYEQYF.

The J gene is TRBJ2-7, the V gene TRBV15, with 13 bases matching TRBD2. Germline values: CDR1 LNHNV, CDR2 YYDKDF (reference sequence). The junction had 7 bases not matched to a gene; V was cut back by 5 bases and J by 0 bases. The CDR3 covers 17 residues. This chain's CDR3 is CATSSRLAGGRSYEQYF. The CDR3, as DNA: TGTGCCACCAGCTCGCGACTAGCGGGAGGCCGCTCCTACGAGCAGTACTTC.

This clonotype was seen only a few times. The chain couples TRBV20-1 to TRBJ2-2; the match to TRBD1 covers 7 bases. V was clipped by 6 bases and J by 3 bases; unmatched bases: 10. This CDR3 is 15 amino acids long. Germline V gene lookup returns CDR1 DFQATT and CDR2 SNEGSKA (reference sequence). The CDR3 sequence is CSAGGQDGHTGELFF. The CDR3 bases are TGCAGTGCAGGAGGACAGGACGGGCACACCGGGGAGCTGTTTTTT.

J is TRBJ1-2 and V is TRBV20-1; 10 nucleotides align to TRBD1. The CDR3 totals 14 residues. CDR1 is DFQATT, CDR2 SNEGSKA, per germline (reference sequence). V was pared by 6 bases and J by 3 bases, with 7 bases of the junction left unmatched. CDR3 bases: TGCAGTGCCCCTACTGGGACAGGGGACTATGGCTACACCTTC. This sequence encodes CSAPTGTGDYGYTF.

This clonotype showed up many times. This chain connects TRBV28 to TRBJ2-5; 9 nucleotides agree with TRBD1. The length of the CDR3 is 15 residues. The J segment lost 4 bases and the V segment lost 1 base, leaving 4 bases of the junction unmatched. Germline V gene data show CDR1 as MDHEN and CDR2 as SYDVKM. CDR3 DNA sequence: TGTGCCAGCAGTTTATTTACAGGGGGCTTAGAGACCCAGTACTTC. It codes for CASSLFTGGLETQYF.

The chain links TRBV5-5 to TRBJ1-2; maybe TRBD1 (6 bases). V lost 4 bases and J lost 1, with 14 bases in between. This CDR3 is 15 amino acids long. Per the germline V gene, CDR1 is SGHKS and CDR2 is YYEKEE (reference sequence). The CDR3 DNA is TGTGCCAGCAGCGCCGCGGCAGGGGATAACTATGGCTACACCTTC. Amino acid sequence: CASSAAAGDNYGYTF. The full variable domain, its missing parts supplied by reference TRBV5-5 and TRBJ1-2, is DAGVTQSPTHLIKTRGQQVTLRCSPISGHKSVSWYQQVLGQGPQFIFQYYEKEERGRGNFPDRFSARQFPNYSSELNVNALLLGDSALYLCASSAAAGDNYGYTFGSGTRLTVV.

This clonotype was counted ten times or more. The chain joins TRBV15 to TRBJ1-1, with D possibly matching TRBD1 (6 bases). Per the germline V gene, CDR1 is LNHNV and CDR2 is YYDKDF (reference sequence). The length of the CDR3 is 15 residues. The V gene lost 3 bases and the J gene lost 0 bases, with 11 bases spanning the gap. The CDR3 DNA reads TGTGCCACCAGCAGGGAGGGGGGGATGAACACTGAAGCTTTCTTT. Its translation is CATSREGGMNTEAFF.

The table lists this clonotype with many counts. The rearrangement joins TRBV20-1 to TRBJ2-4; 12 bases are a match to TRBD2. The CDR3 is 17 amino acids. Trimming removed 2 bases from V and 0 bases from J; junction bases left unmatched: 5. The V gene's germline CDR1 is DFQATT and CDR2 SNEGSKA (reference sequence). The CDR3 protein is CSARLAGGTLAKNIQYF. For the CDR3, the DNA is TGCAGTGCTAGACTAGCGGGAGGGACCTTAGCCAAAAACATTCAGTACTTC.

Points on this clonotype: The missing conserved phenylalanine or tryptophan at the end of this CDR3 makes a read error likely. This chain joins TRBV18 and TRBJ2-1, with TRBD2 identical over 9 bases. The germline gives CDR1 KGHSH, CDR2 LQKENI. V shed 2 bases and J 9 bases; nucleotides not matched to a gene: 8. This CDR3 is built from 15 residues. CDR3 region: CASSPAGTSIPEQFL. The CDR3 DNA reads TGTGCCAGCTCACCAGCCGGGACTAGCATCCCTGAGCAGTTCCTC.

This clonotype was found a few times. The chain employs TRBV9 and TRBJ2-7, with 7 bases that match TRBD2. This CDR3 spans 19 amino acids. Germline lookup yields CDR1 SGDLS and CDR2 YYNGEE. J was trimmed by 0 bases and V by 3 bases; bases with no gene match: 18. Here the CDR3 reads CASSDKAGEPSFSSYEQYF. CDR3 sequence (DNA): TGTGCCAGCAGCGATAAGGCGGGAGAGCCCTCCTTTAGCTCCTACGAGCAGTACTTC.